This T cell receptor beta chain was identified during a study of post-analysis software for immune sequencing data. Findings of the study overall: Compared with controls, patients had more of about 5 TRBV segments, including TRBV5-6, TRBV5-1 and TRBV20-1.

On this clonotype itself: Its antigen is still unknown.

Per germline, CDR1 KGHDR and CDR2 SFDVKD. The V gene lost 5 bases and the J gene lost 6 bases, with 23 bases spanning the gap. This CDR3 spans 17 amino acids. cDNA libraries for TCR beta contained unique molecular identifiers. When roughly 1 to 10 million T cells were used, they gave 500,000 or so cDNA molecules. In TCRdb, the PCR reads were re-called with MiXCR into one record per CDR3 protein. The sample lists roughly 800,000 distinct CDR3 sequences, 46% occurring once. This clonotype originated in a girl under 18 with multiple sclerosis. The chain employs TRBV24-1 and TRBJ2-3; perhaps TRBD2 as D (6 bases). What was sequenced was blood. The CDR3 DNA reads as TGTGCCACCAGTGGCGCCCCGGGAGCCCGGCTGGCGGATACGCAGTATTTT. It encodes CATSGAPGARLADTQYF.